The sample holds one count of the clone carrying this T cell receptor beta chain. It was across several immunoSEQ plates that each subset's genomic DNA was evenly split. Assay used: immunoSEQ multiplex PCR; TCRdb lists only in-frame clones, some missing. The sample holds approximately 810,000 clones, more than 85% seen once. This CDR3 spans 13 amino acids. Germline assignment: CDR1 LNHDA and CDR2 SQIVND (reference sequence). Trimming cost V 7 bases and J 6 bases, with 16 bases left between them. The sample comes from a study of shared clonotypes between healthy human individuals. Positive CCR7 selection of CD45RO-negative cells yielded the naive CD8 cells, and terminally differentiated effector memory CD45RA+ cells were excluded. The donors were all Caucasian adults (living in Nashville, Tennessee).

V is TRBV19 and J is TRBJ2-7, with D possibly matching TRBD2 (6 bases). This receptor was identified in a man aged 25 to 40 in good health. The sequenced material came from naive CD8+ T cells sorted from blood. CDR3 coding DNA: TGTGCCAGTAATCCCGGGGGTTTGAGCGAGCAGTACTTC. This codes for CASNPGGLSEQYF.